Listed below are T cell receptor beta chains from one sample, sequenced in a study of blood T cell repertoires in COVID-19. Only in-frame clones appear in the TCRdb table, and some are missing; sequencing was by immunoSEQ multiplex PCR. The data contain around 200,000 clones, over 80% of them seen just once; the ten biggest clones take up less than 1.5%. The sequenced material came from PBMCs or T cells enriched from blood (not recorded which). The receptors derive from a man under 40 who had recovered from COVID-19. The CDR3 runs from the conserved cysteine through the conserved F or W. D genes are given only for firm matches. Size is omitted from some rows. Given values are once, few, many or a class for expanded clones.

V gene,clone size,D gene,J gene,CDR3 protein,CDR3 DNA
TRBV2,NA,TRBD1,TRBJ2-1,CASRGTGNSEQFF,TGTGCCAGCCGGGGGACAGGGAATAGTGAGCAGTTCTTC
TRBV9,NA,NA,TRBJ2-2,CASSVSGTNTGELFF,TGTGCCAGCAGCGTTAGCGGAACGAACACCGGGGAGCTGTTTTTT
TRBV24-1,NA,TRBD1,TRBJ2-1,CATSGDSPYNEQFF,TGTGCCACCAGCGGGGACAGTCCCTACAATGAGCAGTTCTTC
TRBV7-2,NA,TRBD2,TRBJ2-3,CASSLGTREFATDTQYF,TGTGCCAGCAGCTTAGGAACGCGGGAGTTCGCGACAGATACGCAGTATTTT
TRBV12-3/TRBV12-4,once,NA,TRBJ2-7,CASSSQVYEQYF,TGTGCCAGCAGTTCACAAGTTTACGAGCAGTACTTC
TRBV6-5,once,TRBD1,TRBJ2-7,CASSYWGQGAPYEQYF,TGTGCCAGCAGTTACTGGGGACAGGGTGCCCCTTACGAGCAGTACTTC
TRBV7-2,few,TRBD2,TRBJ2-3,CASSLGLAGKADTQYF,TGTGCCAGCAGCTTGGGTCTAGCGGGTAAGGCAGATACGCAGTATTTT
TRBV7-9,NA,NA,TRBJ1-1,CASSWRPNTEAFF,TGTGCCAGCAGCTGGAGGCCTAACACTGAAGCTTTCTTT
TRBV11-2,once,TRBD2,TRBJ2-1,CASSLAATSGGFF,TGTGCCAGCAGCTTAGCGGCGACTAGCGGGGGGTTCTTC
TRBV7-9,NA,TRBD2,TRBJ2-7,CASRHGTSGSEQYF,TGTGCCAGCAGACACGGGACTAGCGGGAGCGAGCAGTACTTC
TRBV29-1,NA,TRBD1,TRBJ2-1,CSVVPRTGGLDEQFF,TGCAGCGTTGTCCCTCGGACAGGGGGCCTCGATGAGCAGTTCTTC
TRBV7-9,NA,NA,TRBJ1-1,CASSPRGRLDTEAFF,TGTGCCAGCAGCCCCAGGGGCAGGTTGGATACTGAAGCTTTCTTT
TRBV3-1/TRBV3-2,NA,TRBD2,TRBJ2-3,CASSGGLVSDTQYF,TGTGCCAGCAGCGGGGGACTAGTGTCAGATACGCAGTATTTT
TRBV12-3/TRBV12-4,NA,TRBD1,TRBJ1-2,CASSFFKGAYTF,TGTGCCAGCAGTTTTTTTAAGGGGGCTTACACCTTC